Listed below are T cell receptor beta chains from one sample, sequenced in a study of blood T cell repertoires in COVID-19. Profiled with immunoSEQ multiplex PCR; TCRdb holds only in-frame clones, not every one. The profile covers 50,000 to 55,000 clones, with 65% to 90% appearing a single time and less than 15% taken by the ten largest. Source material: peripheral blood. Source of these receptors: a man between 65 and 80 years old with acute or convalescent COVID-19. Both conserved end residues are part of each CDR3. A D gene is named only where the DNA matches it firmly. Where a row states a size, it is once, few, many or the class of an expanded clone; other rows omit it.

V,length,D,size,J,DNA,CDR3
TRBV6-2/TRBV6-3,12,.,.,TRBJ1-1,TGTGCCAGCAGTTTCCGACTGACTGAAGCTTTCTTT,CASSFRLTEAFF
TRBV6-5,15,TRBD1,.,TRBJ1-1,TGTGCCAGCAGTCCTGCGACAGGGTGGAACACTGAAGCTTTCTTT,CASSPATGWNTEAFF
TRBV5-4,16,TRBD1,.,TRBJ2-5,TGTGCCAGCAGCTTGCCAGGACAGGGGCGCCAAGAGACCCAGTACTTC,CASSLPGQGRQETQYF
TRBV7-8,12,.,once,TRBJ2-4,TGTGCCAGAGGGGCACCCAAAAACATTCAGTACTTC,CARGAPKNIQYF
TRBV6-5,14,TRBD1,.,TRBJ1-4,TGTGCCAGCAGTTTTGGGACAGGCAGGGAAAAACTGTTTTTT,CASSFGTGREKLFF
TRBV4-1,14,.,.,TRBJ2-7,TGCGCCAGCAGCCAGGCGGTCGTTCGATACGAGCAGTACTTC,CASSQAVVRYEQYF
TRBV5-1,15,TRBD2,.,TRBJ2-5,TGCGCCAGCAGCTCCGGGACTAGCGGGGCCGAGACCCAGTACTTC,CASSSGTSGAETQYF
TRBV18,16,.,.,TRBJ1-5,TGTGCCAGCTCATCGACGACAGGAGTTAGCAATCAGCCCCAGCATTTT,CASSSTTGVSNQPQHF
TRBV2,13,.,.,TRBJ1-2,TGTGCCAGCAGTGCCCCGGGTAACTATGGCTACACCTTC,CASSAPGNYGYTF
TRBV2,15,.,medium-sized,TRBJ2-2,TGTGCCAGCAGTGGAAGCGGGCGAGACACCGGGGAGCTGTTTTTT,CASSGSGRDTGELFF
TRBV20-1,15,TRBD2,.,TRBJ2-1,TGCAGTGCTAGTATTGGGGCGGGAGGGGAAAATGAGCAGTTCTTC,CSASIGAGGENEQFF
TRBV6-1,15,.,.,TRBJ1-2,TGTGCCAGCAGTGAGCGGCACTTCCAAAACTATGGCTACACCTTC,CASSERHFQNYGYTF
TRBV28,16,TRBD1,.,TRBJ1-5,TGTGCCAGCAGTTTGACGACAGGGGGACGGAATCAGCCCCAGCATTTT,CASSLTTGGRNQPQHF
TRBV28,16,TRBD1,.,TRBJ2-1,TGTGCCAGCAGTTTATTCGGACAGGGGGCTGGGAATGAGCAGTTCTTC,CASSLFGQGAGNEQFF
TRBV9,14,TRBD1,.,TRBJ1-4,TGTGCCAGCAGTGACGGGACAGCTAATGAAAAACTGTTTTTT,CASSDGTANEKLFF
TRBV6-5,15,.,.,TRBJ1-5,TGTGCCAGCAGGATACAGCATTATAGCAATCAGCCCCAGCATTTT,CASRIQHYSNQPQHF
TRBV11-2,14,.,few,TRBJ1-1,TGTGCCAGCAGCTACAGGGCCTTGAACACTGAAGCTTTCTTT,CASSYRALNTEAFF
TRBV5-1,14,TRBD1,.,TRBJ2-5,TGCGCCAGCAGCTCCGGGACAGGGCAAGAGACCCAGTACTTC,CASSSGTGQETQYF
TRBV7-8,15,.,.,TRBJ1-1,TGTGCCAGCAGCTTGGCGGGGCGGAGTAACACTGAAGCTTTCTTT,CASSLAGRSNTEAFF
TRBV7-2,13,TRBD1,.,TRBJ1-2,TGTGCCAGCAGCCGGGGACAGGACTATGGCTACACCTTC,CASSRGQDYGYTF
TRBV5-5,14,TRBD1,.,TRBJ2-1,TGTGCCAGCATTCGGGACAGCTCCTACAATGAGCAGTTCTTC,CASIRDSSYNEQFF
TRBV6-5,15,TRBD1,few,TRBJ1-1,TGTGCCAGCAGGGGACAGGGGTACGGAGACACTGAAGCTTTCTTT,CASRGQGYGDTEAFF
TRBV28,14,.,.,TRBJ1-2,TGTGCCAGCAGTCAAAGGACAGCTAACTATGGCTACACCTTC,CASSQRTANYGYTF
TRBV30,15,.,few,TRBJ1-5,TGTGCCTGGAGTCCCGGAGGGAGTAGCAATCAGCCCCAGCATTTT,CAWSPGGSSNQPQHF
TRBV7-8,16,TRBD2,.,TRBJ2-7,TGTGCCAGCAGCTCAAGGGGACTAGCGGGAGGGCGGGAGCAGTACTTC,CASSSRGLAGGREQYF
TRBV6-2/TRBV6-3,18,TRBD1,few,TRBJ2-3,TGTGCCAGCAGTTACGACAGGGACAGGGCTACCGACACAGATACGCAGTATTTT,CASSYDRDRATDTDTQYF
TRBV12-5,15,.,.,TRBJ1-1,TGTGCTAGTGGTTTGACCAGGGGAAGGGGCACTGAAGCTTTCTTT,CASGLTRGRGTEAFF
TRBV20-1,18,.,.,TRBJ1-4,TGCAGTGCTAGTCAGGGCAGATTGGGAGGGATGCCTAATGAAAAACTGTTTTTT,CSASQGRLGGMPNEKLFF
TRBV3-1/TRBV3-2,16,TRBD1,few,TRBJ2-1,TGTGCCAGCAGCCCCTGGAGACAGGGGAGCGGTCATGAGCAGTTCTTC,CASSPWRQGSGHEQFF
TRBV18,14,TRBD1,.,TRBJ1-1,TGTGCCAGCTCACTACAGGGGATGAACACTGAAGCTTTCTTT,CASSLQGMNTEAFF
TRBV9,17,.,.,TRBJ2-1,TGTGCCAGCAGCGTATTAGCGGCCCTTGGATTCTACAATGAGCAGTTCTTC,CASSVLAALGFYNEQFF
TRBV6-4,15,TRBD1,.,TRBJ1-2,TGTGCCAGCAGTGAACACAGGGGGAATAACTATGGCTACACCTTC,CASSEHRGNNYGYTF
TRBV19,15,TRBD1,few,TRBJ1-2,TGTGCCAGTAGTTCCAATGACAGGGCTAACTATGGCTACACCTTC,CASSSNDRANYGYTF
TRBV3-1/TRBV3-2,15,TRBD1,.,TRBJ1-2,TGTGCCAGCAGCCAGACAGGGGGCGCGATGAGTGGCTACACCTTC,CASSQTGGAMSGYTF
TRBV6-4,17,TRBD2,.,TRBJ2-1,TGTGCCAGCAGTGGAACTAGCGGGGGTAGCTCCTACAATGAGCAGTTCTTC,CASSGTSGGSSYNEQFF
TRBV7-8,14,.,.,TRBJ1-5,TGTGCCAGCAGCTTAGCCTCCAGCAATCAGCCCCAGCATTTT,CASSLASSNQPQHF
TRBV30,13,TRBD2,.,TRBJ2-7,TGTGCCTGGAGTACTAGCGGGGTCTACGAGCAGTACTTC,CAWSTSGVYEQYF
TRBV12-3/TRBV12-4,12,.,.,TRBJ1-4,TGTGCCAGCAGCACCAGATACGAAAAACTGTTTTTT,CASSTRYEKLFF
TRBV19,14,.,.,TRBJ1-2,TGTGCCAGTAGTCTGACAGCTTATAACTATGGCTACACCTTC,CASSLTAYNYGYTF
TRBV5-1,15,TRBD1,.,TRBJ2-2,TGCGCCAGCAGCTTGTGGCAGGGGGCCCCCGGGGAGCTGTTTTTT,CASSLWQGAPGELFF
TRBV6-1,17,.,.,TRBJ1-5,TGTGCCAGCAGTGCACGACCGTTGGCGGGCTATAATCAGCCCCAGCATTTT,CASSARPLAGYNQPQHF
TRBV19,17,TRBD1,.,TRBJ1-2,TGTGCCAGTAGTATACTTACCGGGACAGGGCCTAACTATGGCTACACCTTC,CASSILTGTGPNYGYTF
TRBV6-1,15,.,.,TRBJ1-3,TGTGCCAGCAGTGAAAAAGGGAGTTGGAGAAACACCATATATTTT,CASSEKGSWRNTIYF
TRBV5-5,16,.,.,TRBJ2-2,TGTGCCAGCAGCTTGGTGCCAGGCCTGAACACCGGGGAGCTGTTTTTT,CASSLVPGLNTGELFF
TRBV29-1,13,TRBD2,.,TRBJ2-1,TGCAGCGGCCTAGCGGGACCCTACAATGAGCAGTTCTTC,CSGLAGPYNEQFF
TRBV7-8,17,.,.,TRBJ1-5,TGTGCCAGCAGCTTAGCAGGATACAGGGATAGCAATCAGCCCCAGCATTTT,CASSLAGYRDSNQPQHF
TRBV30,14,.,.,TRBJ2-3,TGTGCCTGGAGTGTAGGGGTCCGTCAGGATACGCAGTATTTT,CAWSVGVRQDTQYF
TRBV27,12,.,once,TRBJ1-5,TGTGCCAGCAGTTTAAGGGCGGGGCCCCAGCATTTT,CASSLRAGPQHF
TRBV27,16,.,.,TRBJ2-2,TGTGCCAGCAGTTTGAGGACGGACACCCGGACCGGGGAGCTGTTTTTT,CASSLRTDTRTGELFF
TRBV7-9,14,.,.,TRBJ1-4,TGTGCCAGCAGCTTAGGCAGCTCAGGGGAAAAACTGTTTTTT,CASSLGSSGEKLFF
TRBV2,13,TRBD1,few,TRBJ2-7,TGTGCCAGCAACCCGGGACAGACCTACGAGCAGTACTTC,CASNPGQTYEQYF
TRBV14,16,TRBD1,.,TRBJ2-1,TGTGCCAGCAGCCAAGATCGAACAGGGGGGTACAATGAGCAGTTCTTC,CASSQDRTGGYNEQFF
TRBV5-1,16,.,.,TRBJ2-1,TGCGCCAGCACCTTTTCCGGGACAATCTCCTACAATGAGCAGTTCTTC,CASTFSGTISYNEQFF
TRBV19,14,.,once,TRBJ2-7,TGTGCCAGTAGTAAAGGAGGGAATCGGAACGAGCAGTACTTC,CASSKGGNRNEQYF